The clone carrying this T cell receptor beta chain appeared a few times. Antigen specificity is unknown. The record originates from a study of radiotherapy plus CTLA-4 blockade in lung cancer. Study background: In around 17% of patients, objective responses were seen; 31% had disease control. Findings of the study overall: Response, reportedly, was best predicted by interferon-beta along with early blood T cell clone dynamics.

TCRdb's table, derived via immunoSEQ multiplex PCR, lists solely in-frame clones and lacks some. The sample holds 20,000 or so clones; about 83% are singletons and the top ten take about 20%. The sample in question was peripheral blood, obtained from a patient treated with radiotherapy plus ipilimumab. The clonotype originates from a human donor with non-small cell lung cancer whose response to radiotherapy plus ipilimumab could not be evaluated.

CDR3 protein: CASSLAGQSGNTIYF. The CDR3 DNA reads TGTGCCAGCAGCTTAGCGGGACAGTCTGGAAACACCATATATTTT. This rearrangement joins TRBV7-8 to TRBJ1-3; 7 bases map to TRBD1. The V gene end was trimmed by 0 bases and the J gene end by 1 base; junction bases not matched to a gene: 0. CDR1 and CDR2 (germline): SGHVS, FQNEAQ. This CDR3 region has 15 residues.